There are a few counts of the clone carrying this T cell receptor beta chain. These data come from a study of blood T cell repertoires in COVID-19. Turning to the study itself: T cells, B-cell-depleted T cells, or PBMCs supplied cDNA or gDNA.

The V segment lost 4 bases and the J segment 7 bases; nucleotides outside the gene matches: 11. The germline gives CDR1 MNHEY, CDR2 SMNVEV (reference sequence). This CDR3 has 15 residues. As handled by the study authors: Counts of nucleated cells, estimated from reference gene primer amplification, were obtained. Produced via immunoSEQ multiplex PCR; TCRdb's table is partial and in-frame only. The D gene and trimming were derived from the DNA, and the V and J assignments and clone size from that table. The data show 140,000 or so clones, 80% to 90% seen once. The specimen was peripheral blood. The V and J genes are TRBV27 and TRBJ1-2, with 8 positions matching TRBD1. This TCR was sampled from a man between 60 and 75 years old with active or convalescent COVID-19. For the CDR3, the DNA is TGTGCCAGCAGTTCCCGGACAGGGAGGCAGGGTGGCTACACCTTC. Its protein product is CASSSRTGRQGGYTF.